Here is one T cell receptor beta chain with its context. The junction departs from germline at one end; a sequencing error may be responsible. This CDR3 has 13 residues. CDR1 and CDR2 (germline): LNHDA, SQIVND (reference sequence). The sample comes from a study of control samples from healthy donors and cancer patients. The method was immunoSEQ multiplex PCR; TCRdb's version includes in-frame clones alone and lacks a portion of them. Here the sample spans 45,000 to 70,000 clones, 85% to 95% being singletons. This rearrangement joins TRBV19 to TRBJ2-3; D is uncertain. The sequenced material came from PBMCs. The TCR was taken from a man under 40 with colorectal cancer. The CDR3 sequence: CASSWNSRDTQYF. CDR3 DNA sequence: TGTGCCAGTAGTTGGAACAGCAGAGATACGCAGTATTTT.